The clone carrying this T cell receptor (beta chain) is termed medium-sized. These data are taken from a study of patients and donors after allogeneic stem cell transplantation. TCRdb reprocessed the RT-PCR reads via MiXCR and lists one record per CDR3 protein. The data hold fewer than 10,000 distinct CDR3 sequences, with roughly 4.3% observed a single time. The CDR3 loop spans 15 amino acids. Deletions cut 1 base from V and 4 bases from J, with 11 bases between. The germline CDR1 and CDR2 sequences are KGHDR and SFDVKD. The source of this sequence is a human donor who was either an allogeneic HSCT recipient or a stem cell or donor lymphocyte infusion donor (not recorded which). It is not recorded whose cells these are; they may come from a transplant donor. This sequence joins TRBV24-1 and TRBJ2-3, with D perhaps TRBD2 (6 bases). The sample was blood, either unsorted or a sorted T cell fraction (not recorded which). CDR3 nucleotide sequence: TGTGCCACCAGTGATTTCACAGGAGGGGCAGATACGCAGTATTTT. Amino acid sequence: CATSDFTGGADTQYF.